These 26 T cell receptor beta chains were sequenced from one sample in a study of regulatory T cells in long-lasting Graves disease. The time point was: newly diagnosed GD, antithyroid drugs for less than 3 months. Extracted RNA from PBMCs served as the source of the TCR library. Building the TCR beta libraries relied on iRepertoire HTBI primers, and CDR3 regions underwent Arm-PCR. TCRdb redid the calling of the multiplex PCR reads with MiXCR, one entry per CDR3 protein. The profile covers about 320,000 distinct CDR3 sequences, with 18% appearing a single time and around 37% taken by the ten largest. The sample consisted of peripheral blood mononuclear cells (PBMCs), taken at new diagnosis, from a patient treated with antithyroid drugs. All receptors come from a female donor with Graves disease.

V is TRBV19 and J is TRBJ2-7, with D perhaps matching TRBD1 or TRBD2 (6 bases each). The CDR3 extends over 14 amino acids. From germline, CDR1 is LNHDA and CDR2 SQIVND (reference sequence). Deletions cut 3 bases from V and 4 bases from J, with 13 bases between. CDR3 coding DNA: TGTGCCAGTAGTATGTGGGGGGCGCAGTACGAGCAGTACTTC. It yields the protein CASSMWGAQYEQYF.

There are many counts of this clonotype. The chain combines TRBV12-3 or TRBV12-4 with TRBJ1-2, with D unclear. Between the trimmed V and J ends, which lost 6 bases and 3 bases, there was a span of 11 bases. The CDR3 has 13 amino acids. Written as DNA, the CDR3 is TGTGCCAGCAGATCCGAGGGATACTATGGCTACACCTTC. This translates into CASRSEGYYGYTF.

This clonotype appeared a few times. With a much larger clone just one base away, this may be a read error. The CDR3 spells CASSLARASALRGGFNEQFF. In DNA, the CDR3 is TGTGCCAGCAGCTTAGCGCGGGCTAGCGCTCTAAGAGGGGGCTTTAATGAGCAGTTCTTC. This chain joins TRBV7-9 and TRBJ2-1; a possible D gene is TRBD1 (7 bases). The CDR3 loop spans 20 amino acids. Germline assignment: CDR1 SEHNR and CDR2 FQNEAQ (reference sequence). V dropped 0 bases and J dropped 7 bases, with 28 bases sitting between them.

Ten or more counts support this clonotype. This chain connects TRBV30 to TRBJ2-6, with unresolved D. With 4 bases removed from V and 1 base from J, the gap between germline ends came to 11 bases. Germline V gene sequence: CDR1 GTSNPN, CDR2 SVGIG (reference sequence). The CDR3 contains 15 residues. The CDR3 DNA is TGTGCCTGGACCAAACGGCAGTCTGGGGCCAACGTCCTGACTTTC. This encodes CAWTKRQSGANVLTF.

The chain has TRBV27 and TRBJ2-3; 10 bases line up with TRBD1. The J call is doubtful: the DNA matches TRBJ2-5 better. This CDR3 has 14 amino acids. Germline lookup yields CDR1 MNHEY and CDR2 SMNVEV (reference sequence). The CDR3 DNA is TGTGCCAGCAGTCCGGACAGGGGGATAAAGACCCAGTACTTC. Its protein product is CASSPDRGIKTQYF.

The table lists this clonotype with many counts. The V call is TRBV28, the J call TRBJ2-1, with D possibly TRBD2 on 5 matching bases. Trimming cost V 5 bases and J 6 bases, with 17 bases left between them. Germline values: CDR1 MDHEN, CDR2 SYDVKM. The CDR3 contains 15 residues. The CDR3 DNA reads TGTGCCAGCAGTAACCAGCTCCTAGCACCCAATGAGCAGTTCTTC. It is translated as CASSNQLLAPNEQFF.

There are many counts of this clonotype. The chain has TRBV15 and TRBJ2-5, with D maybe TRBD1 (6 bases). The V gene's germline CDR1 is LNHNV and CDR2 YYDKDF (reference sequence). The CDR3 totals 15 residues. Trimming pared 3 bases from V and 3 bases from J, leaving 14 bases between. Written as DNA, the CDR3 is TGTGCCACCAGCAGGACCCTTGAGGGGGAAGAGACCCAGTACTTC. Protein sequence: CATSRTLEGEETQYF. The entire variable domain, with the rest obtained from reference TRBV15 and TRBJ2-5, is as follows: DAMVIQNPRYQVTQFGKPVTLSCSQTLNHNVMYWYQQKSSQAPKLLFHYYDKDFNNEADTPDNFQSRRPNTSFCFLDIRSPGLGDTAMYLCATSRTLEGEETQYFGPGTRLLVL.

This clonotype was counted many times. This sequence joins TRBV25-1 and TRBJ2-5, with TRBD2 matching over 12 bases. The CDR3 consists of 16 residues. Unmatched junction bases numbered 6, after V lost 2 bases and J lost 5 bases. Germline V gene sequence: CDR1 MGHDK, CDR2 SYGVNS. DNA of the CDR3: TGTGCCAGCAGTGAAGGACTAGCGGGAAATGGGGAGACCCAGTACTTC. It yields the protein CASSEGLAGNGETQYF.

The rearrangement uses TRBV3-1 and TRBJ2-7, with D unclear. CDR1 and CDR2 from the germline V gene are LGHDT and YNNKEL (reference sequence). The CDR3 has 15 amino acids. V lost 2 bases to trimming and J lost 2 bases, with 13 bases between them. CDR3 bases: TGTGCCAGCAGCCAAATCGGATTAACCGCCTACGAGCAGTACTTC. The encoded protein is CASSQIGLTAYEQYF.

This clonotype was seen more than once but under ten times. The V gene is TRBV18, the J gene TRBJ2-3; D is undetermined. This CDR3 contains 15 residues. Germline assignment: CDR1 KGHSH and CDR2 LQKENI. V was cut by 8 bases and J by 5 bases, with 20 bases left in between. CDR3 sequence (DNA): TGTGCCAGCCGTTTAGAACCTCCTCAAGAAGATACGCAGTATTTT. Protein: CASRLEPPQEDTQYF.

This clonotype came up many times. The chain carries TRBV7-9 and TRBJ2-7; the D call may be TRBD1 or TRBD2 (6 bases each). V lost 6 bases and J lost 4, with 19 bases in between. The germline V gene has CDR1 SEHNR and CDR2 FQNEAQ (reference sequence). The CDR3 runs 15 residues. In DNA form, the CDR3 reads TGTGCCAGCAGTCCGGAGCCGGGGGCGAGTTACGAGCAGTACTTC. Protein product: CASSPEPGASYEQYF. The full variable domain, completed using reference TRBV7-9 and TRBJ2-7, is DTGVSQNPRHKITKRGQNVTFRCDPISEHNRLYWYRQTLGQGPEFLTYFQNEAQLEKSRLLSDRFSAERPKGSFSTLEIQRTEQGDSAMYLCASSPEPGASYEQYFGPGTRLTVT.

The CDR3 nucleotides are TGTGCCAGCAGCATCTCCGGGACAGGAAACGAGCAGTACTTC. Translating gives CASSISGTGNEQYF. The chain carries TRBV11-3 and TRBJ2-7; 8 positions match TRBD1. V lost 5 bases, J lost 5 bases, and 8 bases stayed unmatched. CDR1 is SGHNT and CDR2 is YENEEA in the germline V gene. CDR3 length: 14 amino acids. Based on the CDR3 plus reference TRBV11-3 and TRBJ2-7, the full variable domain is EAGVVQSPRYKIIEKKQPVAFWCNPISGHNTLYWYLQNLGQGPELLIRYENEEAVDDSQLPKDRFSAERLKGVDSTLKIQPAELGDSAVYLCASSISGTGNEQYFGPGTRLTVT.

In the case of this clonotype: This sequence is one base from a far larger clone and is likely a read error. The V gene is TRBV2, the J gene TRBJ2-3; D is unclear. This CDR3 comprises 12 residues. Germline CDR1 SNHLY, CDR2 FYNNEI. The V end was cut by 5 bases, the J end by 2 bases, with 5 bases between. The CDR3 reads CASSYTTDTQYF. The CDR3 DNA reads as TGTGCCAGCAGTTATACCACAGATACGCAGTATTTT.

This clonotype was seen many times. The chain links TRBV15 to TRBJ2-7; 7 nucleotides line up with TRBD2. The CDR3 consists of 17 residues. CDR1 is LNHNV, CDR2 YYDKDF, per germline (reference sequence). Germline trimming cut 6 bases from V and 3 bases from J; bases unmatched to any gene: 17. CDR3 region: CATSYGLGLGRGYEQYF. The DNA for the CDR3 is TGTGCCACCAGTTACGGACTAGGTCTTGGAAGAGGCTACGAGCAGTACTTC.

The V gene is TRBV9, the J gene TRBJ1-2; TRBD1 agrees at 7 bases. Germline values: CDR1 SGDLS, CDR2 YYNGEE. The CDR3 totals 16 residues. The V segment lost 0 bases and the J segment 6 bases; nucleotides outside the gene matches: 11. The CDR3 region is CASSVEFNRGLDGYTF. The CDR3 nucleotides are TGTGCCAGCAGCGTAGAATTTAACAGGGGCCTGGATGGCTACACCTTC.

This clonotype was counted ten times or more. The chain couples TRBV20-1 to TRBJ2-4; weak D call: TRBD1 (6 bases). The CDR3 runs 15 residues. V lost 5 bases, J lost 3 bases, and 17 bases lay in between. Germline CDR1 reads DFQATT; CDR2 reads SNEGSKA (reference sequence). CDR3 sequence (DNA): TGCAGTGCTTTAGGACAGTCCTTTGGCAAAAACATTCAGTACTTC. Its translation is CSALGQSFGKNIQYF.

Note on this clonotype: With a much larger clone just one base away, this may be a read error. Since no conserved phenylalanine or tryptophan closes the CDR3, a read error is the likely cause. The chain employs TRBV11-3 and TRBJ1-4; 10 positions match TRBD1. The germline CDR1 and CDR2 sequences are SGHNT and YENEEA. The CDR3 consists of 21 residues. J gave up 0 bases and V 1 base, and 14 bases lay outside the gene matches. In nucleotides, the CDR3 is TGTGCCAGCAGCTTAGGGGCGGACAGGGGGATAGTCCACGCAACTAATGAAAAACTGTTTTGT. Translated, it gives CASSLGADRGIVHATNEKLFC.

This clonotype was detected many times. The chain combines TRBV12-3 or TRBV12-4 with TRBJ1-2, with TRBD1 identical over 7 bases. The CDR3 has 14 residues. V lost 6 bases and J lost 7; bases outside the gene matches: 11. CDR3 coding DNA: TGTGCCAGCAGCAGGGGGGGGGCTCTAGGTGGCTACACCTTC. Its protein product is CASSRGGALGGYTF.

This clonotype was seen at least ten times. In nucleotides, the CDR3 is TGTGCCAGCAGTTTAGAGGGACGGGTTGAGACCCAGTACTTC. Amino acid sequence: CASSLEGRVETQYF. The rearrangement uses TRBV28 and TRBJ2-5, with D perhaps assigned TRBD1 or TRBD2 (5 bases each). Germline lookup yields CDR1 MDHEN and CDR2 SYDVKM. The ends were cut back, 2 bases at V and 5 bases at J, with 12 bases in the middle. The CDR3 covers 14 residues.

This clonotype has a count of ten or more. The chain employs TRBV18 and TRBJ1-4, with D perhaps TRBD1 (6 bases). The CDR3 has 15 amino acids. The ends were cut back, 6 bases at V and 4 bases at J, with 15 bases in the middle. Germline V gene data show CDR1 as KGHSH and CDR2 as LQKENI. The CDR3 DNA follows: TGTGCCAGCTCGCACAGGGAGGTCCTTAATGAAAAACTGTTTTTT. Translating it yields CASSHREVLNEKLFF.

This clonotype was picked up many times. The rearrangement joins TRBV6-1 to TRBJ2-2; D call uncertain. The CDR3 runs to 15 residues. Trimming left V 1 base short and J 7 bases short, with 13 bases between. Germline assignment: CDR1 MNHNS and CDR2 SASEGT. CDR3 nucleotide sequence: TGTGCCAGCAGTGAAGTGGCCGGTTCGGGCGGGGAGCTGTTTTTT. It encodes CASSEVAGSGGELFF.

The V and J genes are TRBV12-3 or TRBV12-4 and TRBJ2-7; no clear D gene. The V and J ends lost 6 bases and 9 bases respectively, with 15 bases between them. There are 12 residues in the CDR3. CDR3 protein: CASSLQGLGQYF. CDR3 coding DNA: TGTGCCAGCAGCCTACAAGGGCTCGGGCAGTACTTC.

About this clonotype: A much larger clone lies a single base off, so this may be a read error. The chain recombines TRBV9 with TRBJ2-7; 11 bases line up with TRBD2. Looked up from germline, CDR1 is SGDLS and CDR2 is YYNGEE. CDR3 size: 15 residues. CDR3 bases: TGTGCCAGCAGCGCCGGGACTAGCGGACTCTACGGGCAGTACTTC. This codes for CASSAGTSGLYGQYF.

The table lists this clonotype with many counts. J is TRBJ2-1 and V is TRBV7-9; possibly TRBD2 for D (6 bases). CDR3 length: 15 residues. Germline CDR1 SEHNR, CDR2 FQNEAQ (reference sequence). V lost 7 bases to trimming and J lost 0 bases, with 13 bases between them. The CDR3 reads CASTSAGLSYNEQFF. The CDR3 DNA is TGTGCCAGCACCTCAGCGGGCCTCTCCTACAATGAGCAGTTCTTC.

This clonotype has a count of ten or more. The chain combines TRBV20-1 with TRBJ2-3, with 10 bases aligning to TRBD2. In germline, CDR1 is DFQATT, CDR2 SNEGSKA (reference sequence). With 6 bases clipped from V and 1 base from J, the junction kept 7 bases outside the gene matches. This CDR3 is built from 15 residues. The CDR3 region is CSARGLAGGTDTQYF. DNA of the CDR3: TGCAGTGCCAGGGGTCTAGCGGGAGGCACAGATACGCAGTATTTT.

The sample holds many counts of this clonotype. The chain recombines TRBV18 with TRBJ1-4, with a weak D call TRBD1 (5 bases). Trimming removed 0 bases at V and 8 bases at J, with 13 bases between. The CDR3 consists of 15 residues. The germline gives CDR1 KGHSH, CDR2 LQKENI. The CDR3 is CASSPPSTEGEKLFF. CDR3 nucleotide sequence: TGTGCCAGCTCACCACCGAGCACTGAGGGGGAAAAACTGTTTTTT.